A selection of T cell receptor beta chains follows, all from one sample in a study of T cell changes during pregnancy in multiple sclerosis. Only in-frame clones appear in the TCRdb table, and some are missing; sequencing was by immunoSEQ multiplex PCR. The data show about 75,000 clones, with approximately 95% seen just once and about 0.13% held by the top ten. Here the sequenced sample was CD4+ T cells from peripheral blood mononuclear cells, taken after pregnancy. The source is a female donor with multiple sclerosis, enrolled in a pregnancy study. The CDR3 runs from the conserved cysteine through the conserved F or W. A D gene is named only where the DNA matches it firmly. Expanded clones are given a class, and other clones once, few, many or no size at all.

TRBD1	TRBJ1-4	TRBV2	NA	CASSVQGALSEKLFF	TGTGCCAGCAGCGTTCAGGGGGCCCTTAGTGAAAAACTGTTTTTT
NA	TRBJ1-5	TRBV30	NA	CAWKGANQPQHF	TGTGCCTGGAAAGGGGCGAATCAGCCCCAGCATTTT
NA	TRBJ2-7	TRBV6-6	NA	CASSYSRQVDEQYF	TGTGCCAGCAGTTACTCCCGACAGGTGGACGAGCAGTACTTC
NA	TRBJ2-3	TRBV4-2	NA	CASSPWDPGADTQYF	TGTGCCAGCAGCCCCTGGGACCCAGGGGCAGATACGCAGTATTTT
NA	TRBJ1-5	TRBV28	few	CASSFTRSFMGDSNQPQHF	TGTGCCAGCAGTTTTACGCGGTCATTTATGGGTGATAGCAATCAGCCCCAGCATTTT
TRBD2	TRBJ2-7	TRBV6-6	NA	CASREGLADYEQYF	TGTGCCAGCAGAGAAGGACTAGCGGACTACGAGCAGTACTTC
TRBD2	TRBJ2-5	TRBV18	NA	CASLGSGSWETQYF	TGTGCCAGCCTCGGGAGCGGGAGCTGGGAGACCCAGTACTTC
TRBD1	TRBJ1-4	TRBV6-5	NA	CASHPTGIEKLFF	TGTGCCAGCCATCCGACAGGGATCGAAAAACTGTTTTTT
NA	TRBJ1-1	TRBV29-1	once	CSVAQAPFNTEAFF	TGCAGCGTTGCACAGGCCCCCTTCAACACTGAAGCTTTCTTT
TRBD2	TRBJ2-3	TRBV7-9	NA	CASSFLSREKADTQYF	TGTGCCAGCAGCTTCCTCTCGCGGGAGAAGGCAGATACGCAGTATTTT
NA	TRBJ2-1	TRBV21-1	once	CASSRRTSGRDEQFF	TGTGCCAGCAGCAGACGGACTAGCGGGAGGGATGAGCAGTTCTTC
NA	TRBJ2-1	TRBV5-6	NA	CASSRTGSEQFF	TGTGCCAGCAGCCGCACAGGGAGTGAGCAGTTCTTC
NA	TRBJ2-3	TRBV19	NA	CASSIVGGQLLTTQYF	TGTGCCAGTAGTATAGTAGGTGGACAGCTCCTAACGACGCAGTATTTT
NA	TRBJ1-5	TRBV6-5	NA	CASSSFRVGQPQHF	TGTGCCAGCAGTTCCTTCAGGGTCGGGCAGCCCCAGCATTTT
NA	TRBJ2-6	TRBV10-3	once	CAISLISGANVLTF	TGTGCCATCAGTCTAATCTCTGGGGCCAACGTCCTGACTTTC
NA	TRBJ2-3	TRBV27	NA	CASSLGGTYTDTQYF	TGTGCCAGCAGTTTAGGCGGGACCTACACTGATACGCAGTATTTT
TRBD2	TRBJ2-3	TRBV7-9	NA	CASSSLLAGGGTDTQYF	TGTGCCAGCAGCTCCCTACTAGCGGGAGGGGGGACAGATACGCAGTATTTT
NA	TRBJ2-2	TRBV5-4	NA	CASSPEWGRSNTGELFF	TGTGCCAGCAGCCCGGAGTGGGGCAGGTCGAACACCGGGGAGCTGTTTTTT
NA	TRBJ2-3	TRBV7-9	NA	CASSLGTGEPRADTQYF	TGTGCCAGCAGCCTTGGAACGGGGGAACCACGGGCGGATACGCAGTATTTT
NA	TRBJ2-3	TRBV11-3	NA	CASSPWLGEVSTDTQYF	TGTGCCAGCAGCCCCTGGTTGGGGGAGGTCAGCACAGATACGCAGTATTTT
NA	TRBJ2-2	TRBV7-9	NA	CASSSPSVRGTGELFF	TGTGCCAGCAGCTCCCCCAGTGTCAGGGGCACCGGGGAGCTGTTTTTT
NA	TRBJ2-7	TRBV6-6	NA	CASSFGLEAEQYF	TGTGCCAGCAGTTTTGGACTGGAAGCAGAGCAGTACTTC
NA	TRBJ2-7	TRBV30	NA	CAWSGGTAYEQYF	TGTGCCTGGAGTGGGGGGACTGCCTACGAGCAGTACTTC
NA	TRBJ1-4	TRBV10-3	NA	CAIRDSLTTNEKLFF	TGTGCCATCAGGGACAGCCTGACAACTAATGAAAAACTGTTTTTT
TRBD2	TRBJ2-1	TRBV2	NA	CASSVLAGANEQFF	TGTGCCAGCAGTGTACTAGCGGGAGCCAATGAGCAGTTCTTC
TRBD2	TRBJ2-4	TRBV23-1	NA	CASSQSEAGGAKNIQYF	TGCGCCAGCAGTCAATCGGAAGCGGGAGGTGCCAAAAACATTCAGTACTTC
TRBD1	TRBJ1-1	TRBV29-1	once	CSVGPRTGAFNEAFF	TGCAGCGTTGGGCCACGGACAGGGGCCTTTAATGAAGCTTTCTTT
TRBD1	TRBJ2-2	TRBV2	NA	CASRRAGGNTGELFF	TGTGCCAGCAGGAGGGCAGGGGGCAACACCGGGGAGCTGTTTTTT
NA	TRBJ1-1	TRBV15	NA	CATSRDQGPGNTEAFF	TGTGCCACCAGCAGAGATCAGGGCCCCGGGAACACTGAAGCTTTCTTT
TRBD2	TRBJ2-1	TRBV28	NA	CASSLAGAIVDNEQFF	TGTGCCAGCAGTCTAGCGGGAGCGATCGTAGACAATGAGCAGTTCTTC
TRBD1	TRBJ1-2	TRBV11-3	NA	CASSTAGTGYGYTF	TGTGCCAGCAGTACCGCAGGGACAGGGTATGGCTACACCTTC
NA	TRBJ2-1	TRBV28	NA	CASSLGVTREQFF	TGTGCCAGCAGTTTAGGAGTTACTCGTGAGCAGTTCTTC
TRBD2	TRBJ2-2	TRBV5-1	NA	CASSPREGNTGELFF	TGCGCCAGCAGCCCAAGGGAGGGGAACACCGGGGAGCTGTTTTTT
TRBD2	TRBJ2-1	TRBV14	once	CASSQDWLAATYNEQFF	TGTGCCAGCAGCCAAGATTGGCTAGCGGCTACCTACAATGAGCAGTTCTTC
NA	TRBJ2-5	TRBV10-3	NA	CAIAGGQETQYF	TGTGCCATAGCAGGGGGGCAAGAGACCCAGTACTTC
NA	TRBJ1-5	TRBV21-1	NA	CASSKGVVRTYSNQPQHF	TGTGCCAGCAGCAAAGGGGTAGTAAGGACTTATAGCAATCAGCCCCAGCATTTT
TRBD2	TRBJ2-3	TRBV27	NA	CASSYRGTSGSPDTQYF	TGTGCCAGCAGTTATAGGGGGACTAGCGGGAGCCCAGATACGCAGTATTTT
NA	TRBJ2-7	TRBV5-1	NA	CASSLHITYEQYF	TGCGCCAGCAGCTTGCACATTACCTACGAGCAGTACTTC
NA	TRBJ2-1	TRBV7-3	NA	CASSLGTGLGNNEQFF	TGTGCCAGCAGCTTAGGAACAGGGTTAGGAAACAATGAGCAGTTCTTC
NA	TRBJ2-5	TRBV19	NA	CASSQRVGKTQYF	TGTGCCAGTAGCCAGAGGGTTGGAAAGACCCAGTACTTC
NA	TRBJ2-7	TRBV5-1	NA	CASSTASSYEQYF	TGCGCCAGCAGCACGGCTAGCTCCTACGAGCAGTACTTC